This T cell receptor (beta chain) was sequenced in a study of cytomegalovirus exposure and HLA in healthy donors. Study-level findings and limits: The study recorded 150 to 200 TCR beta chains that were cytomegalovirus-associated. Cytomegalovirus status, reportedly, was diagnosed with high specificity and sensitivity by the classifier.

The CDR3 runs 15 residues. Germline-derived CDR1 and CDR2 are LNHDA and SQIVND (reference sequence). The V gene lost 4 bases and the J gene lost 6 bases, with 19 bases spanning the gap. For this clone: Its matching antigen is unknown.

The PCR had 60 Vbeta and 13 Jbeta primers. Clones were read by immunoSEQ multiplex PCR, and TCRdb kept only the in-frame ones, dropping some. Of around 59,000 clones listed, roughly 80% were seen once; the top ten hold 1.6%. The TCR sequence derives from a human donor in good health. Input material: PBMCs. The rearrangement joins TRBV19 to TRBJ2-7; TRBD1 might be the D (6 bases). CDR3 nucleotides: TGTGCCAGTAGTAAGTCCCCGACAGGTCCTACCGAGCAGTACTTC. It specifies CASSKSPTGPTEQYF.